This TCR beta chain is drawn from a study of metastatic and nonmetastatic thyroid tumors. No treatment had been given to any patient before thyroid surgery. Per germline, CDR1 SGHAT and CDR2 FQDESV (reference sequence). CDR3 length: 15 residues. The junction had 11 bases not matched to a gene; V was cut back by 4 bases and J by 7 bases. MiXCR reprocessed the PCR reads for TCRdb. The repertoire consists of approximately 50,000 clones, with about 4.2% occurring once and the leading ten covering 9.8%. The gene calls are TRBV11-1 and TRBJ2-7; 9 nucleotides agree with TRBD1. Material: blood. This receptor was taken from a female donor with papillary thyroid cancer or a benign thyroid nodule (not recorded which). Some clones in this sample may be carry-over from other donors' samples. The CDR3 DNA follows: TGTGCCAGCAGCTCCCCCCGGACAGGGGCGCTTGAGCAGTACTTC. Translating gives CASSSPRTGALEQYF. The whole variable domain, remainder taken from reference TRBV11-1 and TRBJ2-7, is EAEVAQSPRYKITEKSQAVAFWCDPISGHATLYWYRQILGQGPELLVQFQDESVVDDSQLPKDRFSAERLKGVDSTLKIQPAELGDSAMYLCASSSPRTGALEQYFGPGTRLTVT.